This T cell receptor (beta chain) was sequenced for a study of cytomegalovirus exposure and HLA in healthy donors. The length of the CDR3 is 14 residues. V was cut by 10 bases and J by 3 bases, with 19 bases left in between. The V gene's germline CDR1 is SGHVS and CDR2 FQNEAQ. Whole-study findings and limits: Sequencing artifact likely explains a cluster of highly shared sequence variants.

Points on this clone: Its specificity is unknown.

Primers included in the PCR were 60 Vbeta and 13 Jbeta primers. Sequencing used immunoSEQ multiplex PCR; TCRdb keeps in-frame clones, though not all of them. The sample records approximately 190,000 clones, 75% to 90% being singletons. The sample was PBMCs. The chain employs TRBV7-8 and TRBJ2-7, with D possibly matching TRBD2 (6 bases). The sequence was obtained from a man aged 25 to 40 in good health and CMV-seronegative. DNA for the CDR3: TGTGCCACCAACCCCCAAACCGGGGGCTACGAGCAGTACTTC. Residues: CATNPQTGGYEQYF. The whole variable domain, remainder taken from reference TRBV7-8 and TRBJ2-7, is GAGVSQSPRYKVAKRGQDVALRCDPISGHVSLFWYQQALGQGPEFLTYFQNEAQLDKSGLPSDRFFAERPEGSVSTLKIQRTQQEDSAVYLCATNPQTGGYEQYFGPGTRLTVT.